Given below is one T cell receptor (beta chain) in context. This sample was included in a study of blood T cell repertoires in COVID-19. Overall study: The origin of the acute and convalescent COVID-19 samples was the United States, Italy and Spain. In each case, the material was cDNA or gDNA derived from T cells, B-cell-depleted T cells, or PBMCs.

Germline CDR1 and CDR2: SGDLS and YYNGEE. The CDR3 is made up of 15 amino acids. With 0 bases removed from V and 2 bases from J, the gap between germline ends came to 11 bases. TCRdb's copy holds only in-frame clones and misses some; the assay was immunoSEQ multiplex PCR. The data hold roughly 300,000 clones, with about nine tenths observed a single time. The recovered donors of Cohort 3 showed two negative PCRs, clearance, or symptom resolution. The sample consisted of PBMCs or T cells enriched from blood (not recorded which). This chain joins TRBV9 and TRBJ1-2; D not resolved. The sequence was collected from a woman younger than 35 who had recovered from COVID-19. The CDR3 is CASSVAHYPNYGYTF. CDR3 DNA: TGTGCCAGCAGCGTAGCCCACTATCCCAACTATGGCTACACCTTC.